This T cell receptor (beta chain) is from a study of T cells in Graves' hyperthyroidism and ophthalmopathy. Amplification targeted TCR beta CDR3 regions from RNA transcripts. In the first-round RT-PCR of the TCR CDR3, the HTBI primer set was used. TCRdb used MiXCR to reprocess the multiplex PCR reads, holding one entry per CDR3 protein. This table holds 700,000 to 850,000 distinct CDR3 sequences, about 35% found once. The germline gives CDR1 SGDLS, CDR2 YYNGEE. CDR3 length: 16 amino acids. V was pared by 3 bases and J by 2 bases, with 16 bases between. The definition of stable Graves' hyperthyroidism was no ophthalmopathy progression within 18 months.

Sequencing was done on a sample of blood. The TCR originated in a woman aged 35 to 49 with Graves' hyperthyroidism. The rearrangement uses TRBV9 and TRBJ2-3; no definite D call. CDR3 DNA sequence: TGTGCCAGCAGCGAACGGTCATCCTGGGCCACAGATACGCAGTATTTT. This codes for CASSERSSWATDTQYF.